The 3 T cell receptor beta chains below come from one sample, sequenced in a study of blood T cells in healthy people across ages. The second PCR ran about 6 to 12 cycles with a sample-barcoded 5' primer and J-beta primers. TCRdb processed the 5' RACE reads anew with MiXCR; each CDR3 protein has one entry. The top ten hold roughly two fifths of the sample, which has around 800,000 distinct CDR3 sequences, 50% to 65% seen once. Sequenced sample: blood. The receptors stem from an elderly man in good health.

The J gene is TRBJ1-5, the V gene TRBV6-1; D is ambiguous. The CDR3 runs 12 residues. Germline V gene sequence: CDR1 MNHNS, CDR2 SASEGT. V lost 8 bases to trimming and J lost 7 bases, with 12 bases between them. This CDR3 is CASGGELQPQHF. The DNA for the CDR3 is TGTGCCAGCGGTGGGGAATTGCAGCCCCAGCATTTT.

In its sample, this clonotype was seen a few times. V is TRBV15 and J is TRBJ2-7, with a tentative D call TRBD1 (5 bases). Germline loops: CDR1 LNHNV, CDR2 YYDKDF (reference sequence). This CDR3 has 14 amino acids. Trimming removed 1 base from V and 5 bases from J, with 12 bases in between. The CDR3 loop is CATSRVQALDEQYF. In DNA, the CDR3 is TGTGCCACCAGCAGAGTACAGGCCCTCGACGAGCAGTACTTC.

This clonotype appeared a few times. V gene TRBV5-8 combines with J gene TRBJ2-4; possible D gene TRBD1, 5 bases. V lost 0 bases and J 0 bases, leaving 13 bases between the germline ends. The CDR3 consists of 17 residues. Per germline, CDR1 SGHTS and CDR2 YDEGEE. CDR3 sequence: CASSLGAGRLAKNIQYF. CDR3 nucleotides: TGTGCCAGCAGCTTGGGCGCAGGGCGCCTAGCCAAAAACATTCAGTACTTC.